The clone carrying this TCR beta chain came up many times. Its matching antigen is unknown. This sample was taken from a study of T-cell reconstitution after alpha-beta-depleted transplantation in children. CDR3 length: 11 residues. With 7 bases removed from V and 9 bases from J, the gap between germline ends came to 10 bases. Germline lookup yields CDR1 MNHEY and CDR2 SVGEGT. Notes on the study in general: Expanded graft clones numbering several hundred reportedly gave rise to alpha-beta T cells about two months after transplant.

For TCRbeta, the library was prepared with unique molecular identifiers. TCRdb re-called the PCR reads through MiXCR, storing one row per CDR3 protein. The sample records 200,000 to 250,000 distinct CDR3 sequences, 9.5% to 13% being singletons. The chain recombines TRBV6-2 or TRBV6-3 with TRBJ2-1, with a possible D match to TRBD2 (6 bases). This TCR was sampled from a child younger than two with acute myeloid leukemia, due to receive a stem cell transplant. Sequenced material: PBMCs, taken before TCRalphabeta/CD19-depleted stem cell transplant. CDR3 in amino acids: CASILEGEQFF. DNA for the CDR3: TGTGCCAGCATCTTGGAGGGTGAGCAGTTCTTC.